This T cell receptor (beta chain) was found in a study of tumor-infiltrating lymphocytes in localized non-small cell lung cancer. Study conclusions and caveats: Compared with uninvolved lung, tumors showed higher T cell infiltration by TCRbeta sequencing. Available tissue quantity limited TCR sequencing to a patient subset.

Profiling relied on immunoSEQ multiplex PCR, and the TCRdb table lists in-frame clones only, not all of them. Found here are 15,000 to 20,000 clones, around 78% of them singletons; the top ten hold 4.9%. Of note for this clone: Its antigen is undetermined.

The CDR3 contains 12 residues. V lost 8 bases, J lost 3 bases, and 11 bases lay in between. Germline V CDR1 and CDR2: MNHEY, SVGAGI. V is TRBV6-5 and J is TRBJ2-7; D might be TRBD1 or TRBD2, each matching 5 bases. The source of this sequence is a human donor with non-small cell lung cancer. Sequences were obtained from lung tumor tissue. The chain's CDR3 is CASGGYGYEQYF. DNA of the CDR3: TGTGCCAGCGGGGGTTACGGCTACGAGCAGTACTTC.